These 16 T cell receptor beta chains originate from one sample sequenced in a study of shared T cell receptors in the human thymus. TCRdb's copy holds only in-frame clones and misses some; the assay was immunoSEQ multiplex PCR. The sample lists 540,000 or so clones; approximately 78% were seen once. These same data were also listed under a study on human thymus T cells.

The sequenced sample consisted of thymocytes. These receptors were taken from a boy in the first two years of life with a congenital heart defect.

J is TRBJ2-2 and V is TRBV7-6; tentative D call: TRBD1 (5 bases). The CDR3 has 16 residues. V lost 0 bases to trimming and J lost 0 bases, with 8 bases between them. CDR1 and CDR2 (germline): SGHVS, FNYEAQ. The CDR3 DNA reads TGTGCCAGCAGCTTAGCTTTACAGGCGAACACCGGGGAGCTGTTTTTT. It encodes CASSLALQANTGELFF. The variable domain in full, completed from reference TRBV7-6 and TRBJ2-2, reads GAGVSQSPRYKVTKRGQDVALRCDPISGHVSLYWYRQALGQGPEFLTYFNYEAQQDKSGLPNDRFSAERPEGSISTLTIQRTEQRDSAMYRCASSLALQANTGELFFGEGSRLTVL.

The V call is TRBV7-2, the J call TRBJ1-5; TRBD1 is a possible D gene (5 bases). V lost 1 base and J 1 base, leaving 8 bases between the germline ends. The CDR3 runs 15 residues. Germline V CDR1 and CDR2: SGHTA, FQGNSA. The CDR3 bases are TGTGCCAGCAGCTTAGGGGGGGAAAGCAATCAGCCCCAGCATTTT. It codes for CASSLGGESNQPQHF.

The chain combines TRBV27 with TRBJ1-2; D gene uncertain. Germline V gives CDR1 MNHEY, CDR2 SMNVEV (reference sequence). This CDR3 has 14 residues. Trimming removed 5 bases from V and 1 base from J, with 11 bases in between. The CDR3 bases are TGTGCCAGCAGTCCGGACGGACTTAACTATGGCTACACCTTC. Protein product: CASSPDGLNYGYTF.

The chain employs TRBV9 and TRBJ2-7; TRBD2 matches 9 bases. The CDR3 has 15 amino acids. Trimming at V came to 4 bases and at J to 5 bases, leaving 10 bases not matched to a gene. Germline V gene sequence: CDR1 SGDLS, CDR2 YYNGEE. The CDR3 region is CASSPLAGGPDEQYF. Here the CDR3 DNA reads TGTGCCAGCAGCCCCTTGGCGGGAGGGCCGGACGAGCAGTACTTC. Complete variable domain (other parts from reference TRBV9 and TRBJ2-7): DSGVTQTPKHLITATGQRVTLRCSPRSGDLSVYWYQQSLDQGLQFLIQYYNGEERAKGNILERFSAQQFPDLHSELNLSSLELGDSALYFCASSPLAGGPDEQYFGPGTRLTVT.

This clone was detected a few times. J is TRBJ2-7 and V is TRBV6-1, with 9 positions matching TRBD1. Germline CDR1 is MNHNS and CDR2 is SASEGT. The CDR3 spans 15 residues. Trimming at V came to 3 bases and at J to 5 bases, leaving 8 bases not matched to a gene. CDR3: CASSEGGQGNDEQYF. In nucleotides, the CDR3 is TGTGCCAGCAGTGAGGGGGGACAGGGCAACGACGAGCAGTACTTC.

This clone was detected a few times. The chain has TRBV15 and TRBJ2-1; 13 bases align to TRBD2. The CDR3 contains 21 residues. Trimming at V came to 4 bases and at J to 9 bases, leaving 24 bases not matched to a gene. Germline values: CDR1 LNHNV, CDR2 YYDKDF (reference sequence). The CDR3 region has the DNA TGTGCCACCAGCAATGAGGCCCCCCGGACTAGCGGGAGTGGCCACACTAGTGAGCAGTTCTTC. Its translation is CATSNEAPRTSGSGHTSEQFF.

The CDR3 loop is CASSFRREIHEQFF. CDR3 coding DNA: TGTGCCAGCAGCTTTCGGCGGGAGATACATGAGCAGTTCTTC. The chain uses TRBV11-3 and TRBJ2-1; 7 bases agree with TRBD2. CDR1 and CDR2 from the germline V gene are SGHNT and YENEEA. J was trimmed by 8 bases and V by 3 bases; bases with no gene match: 7. The CDR3 loop spans 14 amino acids.

This chain links TRBV27 with TRBJ2-1; a weak D match, TRBD1 (6 bases). CDR1 and CDR2 (germline): MNHEY, SMNVEV (reference sequence). V gave up 3 bases and J gave up 6 bases, with 9 bases separating them. This CDR3 spans 13 amino acids. CDR3 amino acids: CASSFIGGNEQFF. CDR3 in DNA: TGTGCCAGCAGTTTTATAGGGGGCAATGAGCAGTTCTTC.

This clone was seen just once. The genes are TRBV6-1 and TRBJ2-1, with D maybe TRBD2 (6 bases). CDR3 length: 14 amino acids. Trimming stripped 6 bases from V and 10 bases from J, with 19 bases between. Germline V gene sequence: CDR1 MNHNS, CDR2 SASEGT. CDR3 loop: CASRKTLAPREQFF. The CDR3, as DNA: TGTGCCAGCAGGAAGACCCTAGCGCCAAGGGAGCAGTTCTTC.

The CDR3 nucleotides are TGTGCCAGCAGTTCCCGGGACAGGGGGGATACGCAGTATTTT. Translating it yields CASSSRDRGDTQYF. The genes are TRBV27 and TRBJ2-3, with 11 bases that match TRBD1. The CDR3 totals 14 residues. Trimming removed 4 bases from V and 6 bases from J; junction bases left unmatched: 3. Germline CDR1 is MNHEY and CDR2 is SMNVEV (reference sequence).

J is TRBJ2-7 and V is TRBV11-1; 8 bases align to TRBD1. Trimming cost V 0 bases and J 4 bases; bases outside gene matches: 11. CDR1 is SGHAT, CDR2 FQDESV, per germline (reference sequence). The CDR3 is 17 residues long. The CDR3 is CASSLATPRQGRYEQYF. The CDR3 region has the DNA TGTGCCAGCAGCTTAGCGACCCCTCGACAGGGGAGATACGAGCAGTACTTC.

The chain couples TRBV28 to TRBJ2-5; maybe TRBD2 (6 bases). Germline V lookup: CDR1 MDHEN, CDR2 SYDVKM. Deletions cut 3 bases from V and 0 bases from J, with 14 bases between. The CDR3 is 16 residues long. CDR3: CASSLGGLTNQETQYF. CDR3 nucleotides: TGTGCCAGCAGTTTGGGGGGTTTGACAAACCAAGAGACCCAGTACTTC.

The CDR3 loop is CSVPGLGQETQYF. The CDR3 DNA reads TGCAGCGTTCCGGGACTAGGACAAGAGACCCAGTACTTC. The chain employs TRBV29-1 and TRBJ2-5, with TRBD2 matching over 8 bases. J gave up 2 bases and V 5 bases, and 4 bases lay outside the gene matches. The germline CDR1 and CDR2 sequences are SQVTM and ANQGSEA. The CDR3 loop spans 13 amino acids.

This clone was counted once. The chain uses TRBV7-8 and TRBJ2-7; TRBD2 matches 7 bases. CDR1 and CDR2 (germline): SGHVS, FQNEAQ. The CDR3 spans 16 residues. J was trimmed by 0 bases and V by 1 base; bases with no gene match: 6. CDR3 amino acids: CASSLGCREDSYEQYF. Here the CDR3 DNA reads TGTGCCAGCAGCTTAGGATGTCGGGAGGACTCCTACGAGCAGTACTTC. Based on the CDR3 plus reference TRBV7-8 and TRBJ2-7, the full variable domain is GAGVSQSPRYKVAKRGQDVALRCDPISGHVSLFWYQQALGQGPEFLTYFQNEAQLDKSGLPSDRFFAERPEGSVSTLKIQRTQQEDSAVYLCASSLGCREDSYEQYFGPGTRLTVT.

The chain combines TRBV6-4 with TRBJ1-1; weak D call: TRBD1 (6 bases). Germline V CDR1 and CDR2: MRHNA, SNTAGT. This CDR3 is 12 amino acids long. V was pared by 8 bases and J by 1 base, with 8 bases between. CDR3 DNA sequence: TGTGCCAGCCAGGGACAGAACACTGAAGCTTTCTTT. This codes for CASQGQNTEAFF.

This clone was seen just once. This chain links TRBV4-1 with TRBJ2-1; 10 nucleotides match TRBD2. Germline loops: CDR1 MGHRA, CDR2 YSYEKL. The CDR3 runs 14 residues. The V and J ends lost 6 bases and 8 bases, in that order; junction bases with no gene match: 7. CDR3 in DNA: TGCGCCAGCAGTCAGAAGCGGGAGGGCCATGAGCAGTTCTTC. This gives the protein CASSQKREGHEQFF.